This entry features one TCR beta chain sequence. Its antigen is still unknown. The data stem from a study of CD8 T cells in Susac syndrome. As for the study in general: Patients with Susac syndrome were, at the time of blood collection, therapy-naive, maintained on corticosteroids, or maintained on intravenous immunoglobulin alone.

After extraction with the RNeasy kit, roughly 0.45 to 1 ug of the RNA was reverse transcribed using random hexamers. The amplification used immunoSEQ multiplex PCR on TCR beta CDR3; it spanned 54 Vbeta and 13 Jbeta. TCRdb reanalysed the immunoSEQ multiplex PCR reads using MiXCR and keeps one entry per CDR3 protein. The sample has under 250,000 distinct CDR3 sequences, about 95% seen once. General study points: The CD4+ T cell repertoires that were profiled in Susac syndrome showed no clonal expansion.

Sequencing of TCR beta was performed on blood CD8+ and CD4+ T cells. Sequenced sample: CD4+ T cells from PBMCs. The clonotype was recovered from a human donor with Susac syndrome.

The CDR3 nucleotides are TGTGCCAGCAGTGAACAGGGCAATCAGCCCCAGCATTTT. Protein: CASSEQGNQPQHF. The chain uses TRBV2 and TRBJ1-5; D is undetermined. The CDR3 is made up of 13 amino acids. Germline V lookup: CDR1 SNHLY, CDR2 FYNNEI. V was shortened by 2 bases and J by 2 bases, with 4 bases between the two germline ends.